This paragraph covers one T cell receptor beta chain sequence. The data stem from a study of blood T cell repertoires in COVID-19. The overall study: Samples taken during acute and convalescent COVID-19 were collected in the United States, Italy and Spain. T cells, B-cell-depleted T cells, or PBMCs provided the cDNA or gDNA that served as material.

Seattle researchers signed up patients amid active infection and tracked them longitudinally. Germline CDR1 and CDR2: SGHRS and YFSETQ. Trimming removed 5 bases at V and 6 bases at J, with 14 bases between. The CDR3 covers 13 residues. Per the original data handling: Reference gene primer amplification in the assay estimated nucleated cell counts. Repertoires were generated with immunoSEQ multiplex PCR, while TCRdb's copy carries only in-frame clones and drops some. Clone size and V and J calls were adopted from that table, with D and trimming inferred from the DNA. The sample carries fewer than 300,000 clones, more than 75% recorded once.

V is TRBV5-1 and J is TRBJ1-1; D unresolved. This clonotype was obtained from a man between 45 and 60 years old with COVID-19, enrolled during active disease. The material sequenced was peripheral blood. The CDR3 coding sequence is TGCGCCAGCAGATCGGCCTCAGACTCTGAAGCTTTCTTT. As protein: CASRSASDSEAFF.